A selection of T cell receptor beta chains follows, all from one sample in a study of T cell repertoires in cytomegalovirus infection. Their target antigens are unknown. One entry per CDR3 protein, called by TCRdb with MiXCR from the reads. The data hold some 130,000 distinct CDR3 sequences, with around 32% observed a single time. The sample in question was CD8+ T cells from cultured PBMCs, obtained from culture after CMV antigen stimulation. These receptor sequences come from a human donor in good health (CMV status not recorded). Some clones in this sample may be carry-over from other donors' samples. The CDR3 runs from the conserved cysteine through the conserved F or W. Fields, in order: V gene, D gene, J gene, clone size, CDR3 protein, CDR3 DNA. The D gene is left open where the match is weak. Clone size is shown for a subset of rows, as once, few, many or a class of expanded clone.

v_gene: TRBV7-6
d_gene: TRBD1
j_gene: TRBJ1-5
abundance: few
CDR3aa: CASSWGTGGNQPQHF
CDR3nt: TGTGCCAGCAGCTGGGGGACAGGGGGCAATCAGCCCCAGCATTTT

v_gene: TRBV7-9
d_gene: TRBD2
j_gene: TRBJ2-7
abundance: -
CDR3aa: CASSLAGGGRTFYEQYF
CDR3nt: TGTGCCAGCAGCTTAGCTGGCGGGGGGAGAACCTTCTACGAGCAGTACTTC

v_gene: TRBV7-2
d_gene: TRBD2
j_gene: TRBJ2-7
abundance: many
CDR3aa: CASSHGLAGAYEQYF
CDR3nt: TGTGCCAGCAGCCACGGATTAGCGGGGGCCTACGAGCAGTACTTC

v_gene: TRBV6-5
d_gene: TRBD1
j_gene: TRBJ1-6
abundance: many
CDR3aa: CASGHRTGGHNSPLHF
CDR3nt: TGTGCCAGCGGACACCGGACAGGGGGACATAATTCACCCCTCCACTTT

v_gene: TRBV19
d_gene: -
j_gene: TRBJ1-1
abundance: once
CDR3aa: CASAWGKANTEAFF
CDR3nt: TGTGCCAGTGCCTGGGGGAAAGCAAACACTGAAGCTTTCTTT

v_gene: TRBV7-9
d_gene: TRBD1
j_gene: TRBJ1-4
abundance: many
CDR3aa: CASSPTGGGEKLFF
CDR3nt: TGTGCCAGCAGCCCCACAGGGGGAGGCGAAAAACTGTTTTTT

v_gene: TRBV7-9
d_gene: TRBD2
j_gene: TRBJ2-7
abundance: -
CDR3aa: CASSPRTSGGRNSYEQYF
CDR3nt: TGTGCCAGCAGCCCACGGACTAGCGGGGGGCGTAACTCCTACGAGCAGTACTTC

v_gene: TRBV27
d_gene: TRBD2
j_gene: TRBJ2-3
abundance: -
CDR3aa: CASRIAGFGADTQYF
CDR3nt: TGTGCCAGCAGGATAGCGGGTTTCGGGGCAGATACGCAGTATTTT

v_gene: TRBV7-9
d_gene: TRBD2
j_gene: TRBJ2-3
abundance: few
CDR3aa: CASSLGFSGDTQYF
CDR3nt: TGTGCCAGCAGCTTAGGATTTAGCGGGGATACGCAGTATTTT

v_gene: TRBV29-1
d_gene: TRBD2
j_gene: TRBJ2-3
abundance: few
CDR3aa: CSVEDRLAGESSTDTQYF
CDR3nt: TGCAGCGTTGAAGATCGACTAGCGGGGGAAAGCAGCACAGATACGCAGTATTTT

v_gene: TRBV20-1
d_gene: -
j_gene: TRBJ1-1
abundance: -
CDR3aa: CSARDPDSEAFF
CDR3nt: TGCAGTGCTAGAGATCCCGACTCTGAAGCTTTCTTT

v_gene: TRBV30
d_gene: -
j_gene: TRBJ1-6
abundance: -
CDR3aa: CAWTDNSPLHF
CDR3nt: TGTGCCTGGACTGATAATTCACCCCTCCACTTT

v_gene: TRBV27
d_gene: -
j_gene: TRBJ1-1
abundance: -
CDR3aa: CASIGGGYGTEAFF
CDR3nt: TGTGCCAGCATAGGGGGGGGATACGGGACTGAAGCTTTCTTT

v_gene: TRBV2
d_gene: TRBD1
j_gene: TRBJ1-5
abundance: -
CDR3aa: CASSGTGVNQPQHF
CDR3nt: TGTGCCAGCTCCGGGACAGGGGTGAATCAGCCCCAGCATTTT

v_gene: TRBV5-4
d_gene: TRBD1
j_gene: TRBJ2-5
abundance: -
CDR3aa: CASSVRDRWETQYF
CDR3nt: TGTGCCAGCAGTGTGAGGGACAGGTGGGAGACCCAGTACTTC

v_gene: TRBV7-2
d_gene: TRBD1
j_gene: TRBJ2-2
abundance: -
CDR3aa: CASSPYRGAGELFF
CDR3nt: TGTGCCAGCAGCCCTTACAGGGGAGCCGGGGAGCTGTTTTTT

v_gene: TRBV7-2
d_gene: -
j_gene: TRBJ1-2
abundance: medium-sized
CDR3aa: CASSEAGAGPYGYTF
CDR3nt: TGTGCCAGCAGCGAAGCGGGGGCGGGTCCCTATGGCTACACCTTC

v_gene: TRBV5-5
d_gene: TRBD1
j_gene: TRBJ1-5
abundance: -
CDR3aa: CASSYRDSGNQPQHF
CDR3nt: TGTGCCAGCAGCTACCGGGACAGTGGGAATCAGCCCCAGCATTTT

v_gene: TRBV27
d_gene: -
j_gene: TRBJ1-4
abundance: -
CDR3aa: CASSLGGAREKLFF
CDR3nt: TGTGCCAGCAGTTTAGGGGGGGCGCGTGAAAAACTGTTTTTT

v_gene: TRBV7-2
d_gene: TRBD1
j_gene: TRBJ1-5
abundance: many
CDR3aa: CASSLAGRGFDNQPQHF
CDR3nt: TGTGCCAGCAGCTTAGCGGGCAGGGGGTTCGATAATCAGCCCCAGCATTTT

v_gene: TRBV7-2
d_gene: -
j_gene: TRBJ2-1
abundance: many
CDR3aa: CASSLLQVREQFF
CDR3nt: TGTGCCAGCAGCTTACTTCAGGTACGGGAGCAGTTCTTC

v_gene: TRBV24-1
d_gene: -
j_gene: TRBJ2-2
abundance: few
CDR3aa: CATSDLRTGELFF
CDR3nt: TGTGCCACCAGTGATTTGAGGACCGGGGAGCTGTTTTTT

v_gene: TRBV5-1
d_gene: TRBD1
j_gene: TRBJ1-1
abundance: -
CDR3aa: CANSLAGTALNTEAFF
CDR3nt: TGCGCCAACAGCTTGGCCGGGACAGCGCTTAACACTGAAGCTTTCTTT

v_gene: TRBV2
d_gene: TRBD1
j_gene: TRBJ1-2
abundance: -
CDR3aa: CASSEAELDRGDYGYTF
CDR3nt: TGTGCCAGCAGTGAAGCGGAATTGGACAGGGGAGACTATGGCTACACCTTC

v_gene: TRBV7-8
d_gene: -
j_gene: TRBJ1-6
abundance: -
CDR3aa: CASSLGWAQDYNSPLHF
CDR3nt: TGTGCCAGCAGCTTAGGTTGGGCACAGGATTATAATTCACCCCTCCACTTT

v_gene: TRBV28
d_gene: -
j_gene: TRBJ2-7
abundance: few
CDR3aa: CASFGPGGVLHEQYF
CDR3nt: TGTGCCAGCTTTGGGCCTGGCGGTGTCCTCCACGAGCAGTACTTC

v_gene: TRBV12-3/TRBV12-4
d_gene: -
j_gene: TRBJ2-3
abundance: -
CDR3aa: CASTTDTDTQYF
CDR3nt: TGTGCCAGCACCACTGACACAGATACGCAGTATTTT

v_gene: TRBV12-3/TRBV12-4
d_gene: -
j_gene: TRBJ1-2
abundance: few
CDR3aa: CASLGDYGYTF
CDR3nt: TGTGCCAGCCTTGGGGACTATGGCTACACCTTC

v_gene: TRBV15
d_gene: -
j_gene: TRBJ1-1
abundance: -
CDR3aa: CATSHTGGGNTEAFF
CDR3nt: TGTGCCACCAGTCATACTGGGGGGGGGAACACTGAAGCTTTCTTT

v_gene: TRBV5-1
d_gene: TRBD1
j_gene: TRBJ2-1
abundance: -
CDR3aa: CASWDSSSYNEQFF
CDR3nt: TGCGCCAGCTGGGACAGTAGCTCCTACAATGAGCAGTTCTTC

v_gene: TRBV20-1
d_gene: -
j_gene: TRBJ1-5
abundance: few
CDR3aa: CSARDLTHLQTPDRRFSNQPQHF
CDR3nt: TGCAGTGCTAGAGATCTCACTCACTTACAGACACCGGACAGAAGGTTTAGCAATCAGCCCCAGCATTTT

v_gene: TRBV2
d_gene: TRBD1
j_gene: TRBJ2-7
abundance: -
CDR3aa: CASSALTGGVTEQYF
CDR3nt: TGTGCCAGCAGTGCCCTGACAGGGGGCGTGACCGAGCAGTACTTC

v_gene: TRBV28
d_gene: TRBD1
j_gene: TRBJ2-5
abundance: many
CDR3aa: CASRGGQGASETQYF
CDR3nt: TGTGCCAGCAGAGGAGGACAGGGGGCATCAGAGACCCAGTACTTC

v_gene: TRBV12-3/TRBV12-4
d_gene: TRBD1
j_gene: TRBJ2-1
abundance: many
CDR3aa: CASSPSPGTGAEQFF
CDR3nt: TGTGCCAGCAGTCCAAGTCCCGGGACAGGGGCCGAGCAGTTCTTC

v_gene: TRBV7-2
d_gene: -
j_gene: TRBJ2-1
abundance: -
CDR3aa: CASSLGVRGGNEQFF
CDR3nt: TGTGCCAGCAGCCTTGGCGTCCGGGGTGGGAATGAGCAGTTCTTC

v_gene: TRBV9
d_gene: -
j_gene: TRBJ2-7
abundance: few
CDR3aa: CASSPEGGSREQYF
CDR3nt: TGTGCCAGCAGCCCCGAGGGGGGTAGTCGGGAGCAGTACTTC

v_gene: TRBV2
d_gene: -
j_gene: TRBJ2-7
abundance: -
CDR3aa: CASMIGREREQYF
CDR3nt: TGTGCCAGCATGATCGGGCGGGAACGCGAGCAGTACTTC

v_gene: TRBV29-1
d_gene: TRBD2
j_gene: TRBJ2-2
abundance: few
CDR3aa: CSVDRSSGGLNTGELFF
CDR3nt: TGCAGCGTTGATAGGTCTAGCGGGGGGCTGAACACCGGGGAGCTGTTTTTT

v_gene: TRBV7-2
d_gene: TRBD2
j_gene: TRBJ2-3
abundance: few
CDR3aa: CASSLDLAGVEGDTQYF
CDR3nt: TGTGCCAGCAGCTTAGACCTAGCGGGGGTGGAGGGAGATACGCAGTATTTT

v_gene: TRBV25-1
d_gene: -
j_gene: TRBJ2-7
abundance: few
CDR3aa: CASTDRFSHEQYF
CDR3nt: TGTGCCAGTACAGACAGGTTCTCTCACGAGCAGTACTTC

v_gene: TRBV19
d_gene: -
j_gene: TRBJ1-1
abundance: -
CDR3aa: CASSIRAGNTEAFF
CDR3nt: TGTGCCAGTAGTATCCGGGCCGGGAACACTGAAGCTTTCTTT

v_gene: TRBV7-9
d_gene: -
j_gene: TRBJ2-2
abundance: few
CDR3aa: CASTHGGSPGELFF
CDR3nt: TGTGCCAGCACGCATGGGGGGTCGCCCGGGGAGCTGTTTTTT